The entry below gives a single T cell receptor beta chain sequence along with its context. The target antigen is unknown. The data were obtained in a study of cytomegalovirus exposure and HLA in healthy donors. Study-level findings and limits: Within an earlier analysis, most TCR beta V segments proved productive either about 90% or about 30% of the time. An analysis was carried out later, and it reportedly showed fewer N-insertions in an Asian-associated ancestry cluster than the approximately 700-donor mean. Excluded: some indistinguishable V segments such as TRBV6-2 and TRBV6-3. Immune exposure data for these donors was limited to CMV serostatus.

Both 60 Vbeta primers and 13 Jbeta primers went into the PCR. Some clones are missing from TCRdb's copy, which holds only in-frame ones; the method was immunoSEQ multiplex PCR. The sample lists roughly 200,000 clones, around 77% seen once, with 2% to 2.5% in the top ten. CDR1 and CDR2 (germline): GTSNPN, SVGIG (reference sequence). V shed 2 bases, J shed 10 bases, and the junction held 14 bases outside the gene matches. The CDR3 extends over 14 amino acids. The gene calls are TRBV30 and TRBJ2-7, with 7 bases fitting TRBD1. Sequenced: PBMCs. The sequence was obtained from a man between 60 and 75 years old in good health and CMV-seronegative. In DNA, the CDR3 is TGTGCCTGGAGTCCCGGGACAGCTCCTCGGGGACAGTACTTC. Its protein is CAWSPGTAPRGQYF.